This T cell receptor (beta chain) was identified in a study of blood T cell repertoires in COVID-19. Turning to the study itself: The origin of the acute and convalescent COVID-19 samples was the United States, Italy and Spain.

This table comes from immunoSEQ multiplex PCR, and its TCRdb copy is limited to in-frame clones, with some not included. The sample holds under 250,000 clones; around 91% are singletons and the top ten take roughly 3%. This CDR3 comprises 14 residues. V was trimmed by 8 bases and J by 4 bases, leaving 17 bases between them. Germline V CDR1 and CDR2: MDHEN, SYDVKM. What was sequenced was PBMCs or T cells enriched from blood (not recorded which). The chain recombines TRBV28 with TRBJ1-2, with a weak D call TRBD1 (5 bases). The TCR comes from a woman between 18 and 30 years old in a cohort exposed to, infected with or recovered from COVID-19 (not recorded which). The CDR3 reads CASLNGKGAYGYTF. The CDR3 bases are TGTGCCAGCCTCAATGGTAAAGGGGCCTATGGCTACACCTTC.